This TCR beta chain was sequenced during a study of blood T cell repertoires in COVID-19. Background on the study: COVID-19 samples from acute and convalescent phases originated in the United States, Italy and Spain.

This table comes from immunoSEQ multiplex PCR, and its TCRdb copy is limited to in-frame clones, with some not included. This sample has some 280,000 clones, with about nine tenths found just once. Germline V gives CDR1 MDHEN, CDR2 SYDVKM. The CDR3 has 13 amino acids. Remarks on this clone: The junction shows a germline mismatch at one end, possibly a read error.

The gene calls are TRBV28 and TRBJ2-7, with TRBD1 identical over 7 bases. The sequence derives from a woman aged 60-75 years with acute or convalescent COVID-19. Sequenced input: peripheral blood. This CDR3 reads CASSFNRGYVQYF. The CDR3 region has the DNA TGTGCCAGCAGCTTTAACAGGGGCTACGTGCAGTACTTC. Full variable domain (missing parts from reference TRBV28 and TRBJ2-7): DVKVTQSSRYLVKRTGEKVFLECVQDMDHENMFWYRQDPGLGLRLIYFSYDVKMKEKGDIPEGYSVSREKKERFSLILESASTNQTSMYLCASSFNRGYVQYFGPGTRLTVT.